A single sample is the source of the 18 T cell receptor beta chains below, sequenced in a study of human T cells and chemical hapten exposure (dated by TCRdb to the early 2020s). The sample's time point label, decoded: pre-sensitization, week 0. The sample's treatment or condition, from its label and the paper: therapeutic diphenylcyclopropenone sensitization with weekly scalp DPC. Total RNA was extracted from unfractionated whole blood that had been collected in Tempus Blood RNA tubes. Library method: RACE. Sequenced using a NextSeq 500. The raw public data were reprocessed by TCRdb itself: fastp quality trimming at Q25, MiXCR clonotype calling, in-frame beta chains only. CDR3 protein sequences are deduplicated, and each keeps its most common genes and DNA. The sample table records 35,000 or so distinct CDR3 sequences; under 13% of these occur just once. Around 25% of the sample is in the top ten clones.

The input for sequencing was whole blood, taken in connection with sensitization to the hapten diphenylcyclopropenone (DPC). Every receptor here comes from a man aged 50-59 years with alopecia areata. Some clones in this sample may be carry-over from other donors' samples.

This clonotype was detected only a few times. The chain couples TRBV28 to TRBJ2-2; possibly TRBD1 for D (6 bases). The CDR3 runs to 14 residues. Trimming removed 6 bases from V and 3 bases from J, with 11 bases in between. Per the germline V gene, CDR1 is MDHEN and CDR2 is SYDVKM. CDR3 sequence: CASSTGTHTGELFF. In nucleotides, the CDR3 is TGTGCCAGCAGCACCGGGACACACACCGGGGAGCTGTTTTTT.

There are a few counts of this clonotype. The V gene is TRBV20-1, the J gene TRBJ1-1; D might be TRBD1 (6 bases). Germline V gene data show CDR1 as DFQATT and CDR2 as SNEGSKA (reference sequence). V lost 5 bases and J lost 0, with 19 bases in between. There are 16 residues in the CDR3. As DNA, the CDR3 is TGCAGTGCTCCAGGAGGTCCACAGGGACTGAACACTGAAGCTTTCTTT. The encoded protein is CSAPGGPQGLNTEAFF.

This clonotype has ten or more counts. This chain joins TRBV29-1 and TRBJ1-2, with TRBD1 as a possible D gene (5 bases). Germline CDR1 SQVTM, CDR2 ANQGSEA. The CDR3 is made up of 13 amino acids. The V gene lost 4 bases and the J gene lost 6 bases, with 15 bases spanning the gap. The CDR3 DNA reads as TGCAGCGTTGGGCAGGGAGCGGAGGATGGCTACACCTTC. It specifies CSVGQGAEDGYTF.

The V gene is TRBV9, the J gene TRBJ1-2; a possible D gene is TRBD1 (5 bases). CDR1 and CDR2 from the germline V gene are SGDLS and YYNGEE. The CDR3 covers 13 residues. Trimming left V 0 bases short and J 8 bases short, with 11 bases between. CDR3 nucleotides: TGTGCCAGCAGCGTAGTAGTGGGGGAAGGCTACACCTTC. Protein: CASSVVVGEGYTF.

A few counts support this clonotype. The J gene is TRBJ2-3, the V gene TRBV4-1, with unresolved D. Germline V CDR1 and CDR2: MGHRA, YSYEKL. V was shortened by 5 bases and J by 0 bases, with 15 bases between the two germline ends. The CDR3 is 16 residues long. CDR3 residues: CASSGADATSTDTQYF. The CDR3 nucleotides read TGCGCCAGCAGCGGTGCGGACGCAACTAGCACAGATACGCAGTATTTT.

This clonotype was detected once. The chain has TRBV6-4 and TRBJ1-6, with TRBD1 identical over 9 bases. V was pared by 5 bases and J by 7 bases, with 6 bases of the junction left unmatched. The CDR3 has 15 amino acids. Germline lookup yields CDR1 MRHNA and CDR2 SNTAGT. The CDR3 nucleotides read TGTGCCAGCAGTCCCGGAGGACAGGGGAATTCACCCCTCCACTTT. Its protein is CASSPGGQGNSPLHF.

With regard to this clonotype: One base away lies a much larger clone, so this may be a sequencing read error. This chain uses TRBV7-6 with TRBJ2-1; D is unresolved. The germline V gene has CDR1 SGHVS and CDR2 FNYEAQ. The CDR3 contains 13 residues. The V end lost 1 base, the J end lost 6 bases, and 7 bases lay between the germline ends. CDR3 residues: CASSLVFPNEQFF. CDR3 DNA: TGTGCCAGCAGCTTAGTATTCCCCAATGAGCAGTTCTTC.

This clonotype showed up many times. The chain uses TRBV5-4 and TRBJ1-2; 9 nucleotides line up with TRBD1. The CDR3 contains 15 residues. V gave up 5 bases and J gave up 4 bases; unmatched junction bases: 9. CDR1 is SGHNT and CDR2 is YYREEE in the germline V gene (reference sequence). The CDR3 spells CASRPGTGRFYGYTF. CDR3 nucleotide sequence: TGTGCCAGCAGGCCTGGGACAGGGCGTTTCTATGGCTACACCTTC.

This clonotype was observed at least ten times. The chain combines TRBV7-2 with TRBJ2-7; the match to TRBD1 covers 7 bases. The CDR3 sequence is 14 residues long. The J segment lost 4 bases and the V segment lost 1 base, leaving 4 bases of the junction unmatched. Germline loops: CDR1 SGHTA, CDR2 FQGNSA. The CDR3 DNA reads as TGTGCCAGCAGCTTAGGAGGGGGCTTTTACGAGCAGTACTTC. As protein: CASSLGGGFYEQYF. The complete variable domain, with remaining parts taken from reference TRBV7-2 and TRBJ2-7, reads GAGVSQSPSNKVTEKGKDVELRCDPISGHTALYWYRQSLGQGLEFLIYFQGNSAPDKSGLPSDRFSAERTGGSVSTLTIQRTQQEDSAVYLCASSLGGGFYEQYFGPGTRLTVT.

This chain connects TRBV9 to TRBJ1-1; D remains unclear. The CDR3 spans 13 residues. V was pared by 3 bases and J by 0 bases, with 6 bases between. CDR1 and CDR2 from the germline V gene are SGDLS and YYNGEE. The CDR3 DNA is TGTGCCAGCAGCGGGCTTCTGAACACTGAAGCTTTCTTT. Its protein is CASSGLLNTEAFF.

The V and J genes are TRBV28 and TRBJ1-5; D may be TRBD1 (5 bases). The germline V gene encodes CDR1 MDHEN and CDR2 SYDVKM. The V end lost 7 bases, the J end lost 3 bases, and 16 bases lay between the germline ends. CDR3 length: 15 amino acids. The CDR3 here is CASTPFREDNQPQHF. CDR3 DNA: TGTGCCAGCACCCCTTTCAGGGAGGACAATCAGCCCCAGCATTTT.

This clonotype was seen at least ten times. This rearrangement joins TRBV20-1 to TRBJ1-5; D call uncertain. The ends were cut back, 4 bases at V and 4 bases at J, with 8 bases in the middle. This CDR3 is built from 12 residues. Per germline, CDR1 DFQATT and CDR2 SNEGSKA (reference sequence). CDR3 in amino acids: CSAILGNQPQHF. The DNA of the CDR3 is TGCAGTGCTATTCTCGGAAATCAGCCCCAGCATTTT.

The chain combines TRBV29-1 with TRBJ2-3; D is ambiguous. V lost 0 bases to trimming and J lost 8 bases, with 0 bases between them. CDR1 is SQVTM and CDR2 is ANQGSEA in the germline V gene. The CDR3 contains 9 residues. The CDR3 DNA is TGCAGCGTTGAAGATACGCAGTATTTT. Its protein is CSVEDTQYF.

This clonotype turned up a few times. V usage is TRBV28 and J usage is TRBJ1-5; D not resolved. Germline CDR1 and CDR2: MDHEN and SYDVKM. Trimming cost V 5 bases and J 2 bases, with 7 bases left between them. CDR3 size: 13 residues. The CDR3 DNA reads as TGTGCCAGCAGTGGGAGTCGCAATCAGCCCCAGCATTTT. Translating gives CASSGSRNQPQHF.

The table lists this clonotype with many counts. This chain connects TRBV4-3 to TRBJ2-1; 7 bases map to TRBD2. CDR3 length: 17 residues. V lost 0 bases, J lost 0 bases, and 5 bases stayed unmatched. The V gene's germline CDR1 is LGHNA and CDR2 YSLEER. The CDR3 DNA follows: TGCGCCAGCAGCCAAGATTTAACGGGAGGCTCCTACAATGAGCAGTTCTTC. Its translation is CASSQDLTGGSYNEQFF.

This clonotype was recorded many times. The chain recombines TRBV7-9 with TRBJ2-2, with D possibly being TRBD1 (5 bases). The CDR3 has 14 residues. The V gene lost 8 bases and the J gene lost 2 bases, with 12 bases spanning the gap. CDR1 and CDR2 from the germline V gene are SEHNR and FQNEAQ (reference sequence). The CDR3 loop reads CASGKDTNTGELFF. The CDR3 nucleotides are TGTGCCAGCGGCAAGGACACAAACACCGGGGAGCTGTTTTTT.

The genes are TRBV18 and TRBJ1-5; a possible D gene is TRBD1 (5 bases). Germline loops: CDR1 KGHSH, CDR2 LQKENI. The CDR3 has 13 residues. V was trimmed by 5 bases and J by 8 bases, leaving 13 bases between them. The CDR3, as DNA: TGTGCCAGCTCATCAGGCGCGGGGGAGCCCCAGCATTTT. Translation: CASSSGAGEPQHF.

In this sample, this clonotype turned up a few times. CDR3 sequence reads: CASRQGSDTGELFF. The CDR3, as DNA: TGTGCCAGCCGACAGGGTTCGGACACCGGGGAGCTGTTTTTT. The V and J genes are TRBV25-1 and TRBJ2-2, with TRBD1 matching over 7 bases. Germline-derived CDR1 and CDR2 are MGHDK and SYGVNS. The CDR3 consists of 14 residues. J lost 3 bases, V lost 8 bases, and 6 bases had no gene match.